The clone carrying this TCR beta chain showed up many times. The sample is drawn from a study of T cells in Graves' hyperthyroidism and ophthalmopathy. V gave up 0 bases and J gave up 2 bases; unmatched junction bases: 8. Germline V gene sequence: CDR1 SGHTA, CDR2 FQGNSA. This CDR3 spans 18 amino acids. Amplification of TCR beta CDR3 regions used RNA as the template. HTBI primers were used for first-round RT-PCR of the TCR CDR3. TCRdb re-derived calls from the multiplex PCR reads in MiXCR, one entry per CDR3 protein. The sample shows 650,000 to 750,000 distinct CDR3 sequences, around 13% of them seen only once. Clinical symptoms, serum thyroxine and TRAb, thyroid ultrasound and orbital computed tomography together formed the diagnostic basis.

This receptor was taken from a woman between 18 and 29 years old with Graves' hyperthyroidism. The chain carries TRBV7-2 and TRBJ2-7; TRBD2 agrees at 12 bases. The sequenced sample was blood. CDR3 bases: TGTGCCAGCAGCTTAGCGCTCTTAACTAGCGGGAGGCCCTACGAGCAGTACTTC. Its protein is CASSLALLTSGRPYEQYF.